Listed below are T cell receptor beta chains from one sample, sequenced in a study of cytomegalovirus exposure and HLA in healthy donors. TCRdb's table, derived via immunoSEQ multiplex PCR, lists solely in-frame clones and lacks some. The sample spans about 20,000 clones; the ten largest clones claim 20% to 25%. The sequencing input was PBMCs. The receptor source for this set is a man aged 60 to 75 in good health and CMV-seropositive. The CDR3 runs from the conserved cysteine through the conserved F or W. D genes are given only for firm matches.

>-|TRBJ1-5|TRBV10-3
CAISENRAQPQHF
TGTGCCATCAGTGAAAACAGGGCTCAGCCCCAGCATTTT
>-|TRBJ1-5|TRBV4-1
CASSLHPGAAQPQHF
TGCGCCAGCAGCCTCCACCCAGGGGCGGCTCAGCCCCAGCATTTT
>TRBD1|TRBJ1-2|TRBV6-1
CASTETGAYGYTF
TGTGCCAGCACCGAGACAGGGGCCTATGGCTACACCTTC
>TRBD2|TRBJ2-7|TRBV7-9
CASSPPGLAGPYEQYF
TGTGCCAGCAGCCCCCCGGGACTAGCGGGACCCTACGAGCAGTACTTC
>TRBD1|TRBJ2-7|TRBV5-5
CASSRTGTGGNRHEQYF
TGTGCCAGCAGCCGAACCGGGACAGGGGGGAATAGACACGAGCAGTACTTC
>-|TRBJ1-2|TRBV10-3
CAISEQVNYGYTF
TGTGCCATCAGTGAACAGGTTAACTATGGCTACACCTTC
>TRBD2|TRBJ2-3|TRBV18
CASSTTSGPPTDTQYF
TGTGCCAGCTCAACAACTAGCGGGCCGCCCACAGATACGCAGTATTTT
>TRBD1|TRBJ1-5|TRBV5-6
CASSLRDRWGGNQPQHF
TGTGCCAGCAGCTTGAGGGACAGATGGGGGGGCAATCAGCCCCAGCATTTT
>-|TRBJ2-7|TRBV19
CASSSALLSSYEQYF
TGTGCCAGTAGTTCAGCGCTCCTTAGCTCCTACGAGCAGTACTTC
>TRBD2|TRBJ2-1|TRBV11-2
CASSASGRNFDEQFF
TGTGCCAGCAGCGCTAGCGGGAGGAACTTCGATGAGCAGTTCTTC
>-|TRBJ2-5|TRBV18
CASSTQGRETQYF
TGTGCCAGCTCAACTCAGGGCCGGGAGACCCAGTACTTC
>-|TRBJ2-7|TRBV13
CASSHTGLYEQYF
TGTGCCAGCAGCCATACGGGACTCTACGAGCAGTACTTC
>-|TRBJ2-5|TRBV5-4
CASSFPAGQETQYF
TGTGCCAGCAGCTTCCCTGCGGGGCAGGAGACCCAGTACTTC
>TRBD2|TRBJ2-2|TRBV30
CAGSVWGSGRGELFF
TGTGCCGGGAGTGTATGGGGGAGCGGGAGAGGGGAGCTGTTTTTT
>TRBD1|TRBJ1-4|TRBV5-4
CASSFQDRGGEKLFF
TGTGCCAGCAGCTTCCAGGACAGGGGAGGCGAAAAACTGTTTTTT
>-|TRBJ2-7|TRBV25-1
CASSVSSYEQYF
TGTGCCAGCAGTGTGAGCTCCTACGAGCAGTACTTC
>-|TRBJ2-3|TRBV30
CAWSKLTDTQYF
TGTGCCTGGAGTAAACTGACAGATACGCAGTATTTT
>TRBD2|TRBJ2-3|TRBV6-5
CASRGLAADTDTQYF
TGTGCCAGCAGGGGACTAGCCGCGGACACAGATACGCAGTATTTT
>-|TRBJ2-7|TRBV6-1
CASRGGGSTHEQYF
TGTGCCAGCAGAGGGGGGGGGAGTACGCACGAGCAGTACTTC
>-|TRBJ1-5|TRBV7-9
CASSRDTSNQPQHF
TGTGCCAGCAGCCGGGACACTAGCAATCAGCCCCAGCATTTT